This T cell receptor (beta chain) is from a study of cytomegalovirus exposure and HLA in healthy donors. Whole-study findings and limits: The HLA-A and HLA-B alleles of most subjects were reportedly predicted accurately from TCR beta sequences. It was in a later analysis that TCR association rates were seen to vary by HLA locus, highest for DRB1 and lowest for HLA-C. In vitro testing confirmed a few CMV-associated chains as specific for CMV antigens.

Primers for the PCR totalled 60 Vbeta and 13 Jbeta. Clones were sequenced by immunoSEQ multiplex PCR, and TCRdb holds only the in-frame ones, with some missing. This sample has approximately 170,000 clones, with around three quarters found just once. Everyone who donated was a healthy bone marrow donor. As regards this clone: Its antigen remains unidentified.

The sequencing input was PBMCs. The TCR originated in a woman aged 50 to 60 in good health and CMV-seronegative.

The DNA for the CDR3 is TGTGCCAGCACCGACAAGGGGGTGGGTGGCTACACCTTC. Translating it yields CASTDKGVGGYTF. This rearrangement joins TRBV28 to TRBJ1-2, with D possibly being TRBD1 (6 bases). V lost 7 bases to trimming and J lost 7 bases, with 16 bases between them. CDR1 MDHEN and CDR2 SYDVKM come from the germline V gene. The CDR3 is made up of 13 amino acids.